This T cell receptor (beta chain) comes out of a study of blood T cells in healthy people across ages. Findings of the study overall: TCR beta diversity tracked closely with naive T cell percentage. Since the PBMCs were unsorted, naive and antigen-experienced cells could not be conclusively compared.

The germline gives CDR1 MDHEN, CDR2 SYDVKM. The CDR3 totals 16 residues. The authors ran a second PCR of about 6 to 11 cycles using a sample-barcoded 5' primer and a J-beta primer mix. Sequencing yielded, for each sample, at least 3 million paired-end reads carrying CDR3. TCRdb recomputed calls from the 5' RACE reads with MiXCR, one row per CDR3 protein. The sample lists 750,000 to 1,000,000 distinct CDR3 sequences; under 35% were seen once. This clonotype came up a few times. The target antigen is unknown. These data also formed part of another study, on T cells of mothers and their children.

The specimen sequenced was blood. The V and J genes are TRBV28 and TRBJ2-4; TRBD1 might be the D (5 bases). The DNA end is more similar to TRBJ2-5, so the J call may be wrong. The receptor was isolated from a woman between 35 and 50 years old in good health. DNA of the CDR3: TGTGCCAGCGGACCCAATGGGGCAGGGCATTGGGAGACCCAGTACTTC. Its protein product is CASGPNGAGHWETQYF.